Listed below are T cell receptor beta chains from one sample, sequenced in a study of shared clonotypes between healthy human individuals. TCRdb's table, derived via immunoSEQ multiplex PCR, lists solely in-frame clones and lacks some. The repertoire holds 2 million to 2.5 million clones, with 85% to 95% as singletons. Sequenced: naive CD8+ T cells from PBMCs. The receptors derive from a man younger than 30 in good health. Some clones in this sample may be carry-over from other donors' samples. The CDR3 runs from the conserved cysteine through the conserved F or W. A D gene is named only where the DNA matches it firmly. A row's size may be missing; if present it is once, few, many or a size class.

14 | TRBJ1-1 | . | TRBV19 | . | CASTLQLYSTEAFF | TGTGCCAGTACCCTACAGCTATATTCGACTGAAGCTTTCTTT
16 | TRBJ1-3 | . | TRBV7-9 | . | CASSLPFDSSGNTIYF | TGTGCCAGCAGCTTACCCTTTGACTCTTCTGGAAACACCATATATTTT
14 | TRBJ2-1 | TRBD2 | TRBV7-8 | . | CASKTSGRFNEQFF | TGTGCCAGCAAGACTAGCGGGAGATTTAATGAGCAGTTCTTC
17 | TRBJ1-5 | TRBD1 | TRBV16 | . | CASSTTSGGDSNQPQHF | TGTGCCAGCAGCACTACCTCAGGGGGAGACAGCAATCAGCCCCAGCATTTT
17 | TRBJ2-1 | . | TRBV28 | once | CASTSADTGLGYNEQFF | TGTGCCAGCACGTCAGCTGATACAGGCCTAGGGTACAATGAGCAGTTCTTC
15 | TRBJ1-2 | . | TRBV7-8 | . | CASSLVSSTGTAYTF | TGTGCCAGCAGCTTAGTATCCAGCACCGGGACCGCCTACACCTTC
16 | TRBJ1-5 | . | TRBV4-3 | . | CASSQDYNKGDQPQHF | TGCGCCAGCAGCCAAGATTATAACAAGGGTGATCAGCCCCAGCATTTT
15 | TRBJ2-7 | TRBD2 | TRBV27 | . | CASSWVSGSSYEQYF | TGTGCCAGCAGCTGGGTCAGCGGGAGCTCCTACGAGCAGTACTTC
14 | TRBJ2-5 | TRBD1 | TRBV11-3 | . | CASSPDRVQETQYF | TGTGCCAGCAGCCCGGACAGGGTCCAAGAGACCCAGTACTTC
14 | TRBJ1-2 | . | TRBV7-9 | few | CASSPSWGALGYTF | TGTGCCAGCAGCCCCAGCTGGGGGGCGCTTGGCTACACCTTC
14 | TRBJ2-7 | . | TRBV4-1 | . | CASSQEYGFYEQYF | TGCGCCAGCAGCCAAGAGTACGGGTTCTACGAGCAGTACTTC
13 | TRBJ2-7 | . | TRBV4-1 | . | CASSARQTYEQYF | TGCGCCAGCAGCGCACGACAGACCTACGAGCAGTACTTC
16 | TRBJ2-2 | . | TRBV12-5 | . | CASGPEAGTATGELFF | TGTGCTAGTGGGCCGGAGGCCGGGACCGCGACCGGGGAGCTGTTTTTT
15 | TRBJ1-2 | TRBD1 | TRBV6-6 | . | CASSYSNQGAEGYTF | TGTGCCAGCAGTTACTCGAATCAGGGGGCTGAAGGCTACACCTTC
15 | TRBJ2-3 | TRBD2 | TRBV10-2 | . | CASGDLAGITDTQYF | TGCGCCAGCGGGGACCTAGCGGGGATCACAGATACGCAGTATTTT
13 | TRBJ1-2 | . | TRBV27 | . | CASSPSVHYGYTF | TGTGCCAGCAGCCCCTCAGTGCACTATGGCTACACCTTC
16 | TRBJ2-1 | TRBD1 | TRBV7-2 | . | CASSPWTGTGKNEQFF | TGTGCCAGCAGCCCGTGGACCGGGACAGGGAAGAATGAGCAGTTCTTC
15 | TRBJ1-5 | TRBD1 | TRBV4-1 | . | CASSQGQGGYQPQHF | TGCGCCAGCAGCCAAGGACAGGGGGGTTATCAGCCCCAGCATTTT
12 | TRBJ2-7 | . | TRBV7-3 | . | CASSADGYEQYF | TGTGCCAGCAGCGCGGACGGCTACGAGCAGTACTTC
12 | TRBJ2-7 | . | TRBV2 | . | CASSPDNYEQYF | TGTGCCAGCAGTCCAGACAACTACGAGCAGTACTTC
17 | TRBJ2-1 | TRBD2 | TRBV4-1 | . | CASSQTLAGSSYNEQFF | TGCGCCAGCAGCCAAACTCTAGCGGGTAGCTCCTACAATGAGCAGTTCTTC
13 | TRBJ2-7 | . | TRBV2 | . | CASSEGTELEQYF | TGTGCCAGCAGTGAAGGGACCGAGCTCGAGCAGTACTTC
15 | TRBJ2-1 | TRBD2 | TRBV14 | once | CASSRTSGRLDEQFF | TGTGCCAGCAGTCGGACTAGCGGGAGGCTGGACGAGCAGTTCTTC
12 | TRBJ2-2 | . | TRBV9 | . | CASSPGSWELFF | TGTGCCAGCAGCCCAGGGTCCTGGGAGCTGTTTTTT
19 | TRBJ2-7 | TRBD2 | TRBV5-5 | . | CASSLLGLAGTSTTYEQYF | TGTGCCAGCAGCCTTCTCGGACTAGCGGGGACAAGCACTACCTACGAGCAGTACTTC
11 | TRBJ2-5 | . | TRBV19 | . | CATGASPTQYF | TGTGCCACCGGGGCCTCTCCGACCCAGTACTTC
18 | TRBJ2-5 | . | TRBV11-2 | . | CASSLAIGIIQAQETQYF | TGTGCCAGCAGCTTGGCTATCGGTATCATACAGGCGCAAGAGACCCAGTACTTC
14 | TRBJ1-1 | . | TRBV7-9 | . | CASSSYDKNTEAFF | TGTGCCAGCAGCTCATACGACAAGAACACTGAAGCTTTCTTT
14 | TRBJ1-1 | TRBD1 | TRBV27 | few | CASSDRGLDTEAFF | TGTGCCAGCAGTGACAGGGGGCTCGACACTGAAGCTTTCTTT
12 | TRBJ1-4 | . | TRBV28 | once | CASRRDGEKLFF | TGTGCCAGCAGGAGGGACGGTGAAAAACTGTTTTTT
13 | TRBJ2-7 | TRBD2 | TRBV6-5 | . | CASSPSGSYEQYF | TGTGCCAGCAGCCCAAGCGGGAGCTACGAGCAGTACTTC
14 | TRBJ2-7 | TRBD1 | TRBV9 | . | CASSVGDRGYEQYF | TGTGCCAGCAGCGTAGGAGACAGGGGCTACGAGCAGTACTTC
16 | TRBJ2-1 | TRBD2 | TRBV7-9 | . | CASSLGPPSGSNEQFF | TGTGCCAGCAGCTTGGGGCCGCCTAGCGGGTCCAATGAGCAGTTCTTC
15 | TRBJ2-3 | TRBD1 | TRBV5-8 | . | CASSWGQGSTDTQYF | TGTGCCAGCAGCTGGGGACAGGGGAGCACAGATACGCAGTATTTT
17 | TRBJ2-3 | TRBD2 | TRBV15 | . | CATSPAVAGDLTDTQYF | TGTGCCACCAGTCCCGCGGTAGCGGGAGATCTGACAGATACGCAGTATTTT
19 | TRBJ2-1 | TRBD2 | TRBV13 | . | CASSSQDWTSGSSYNEQFF | TGTGCCAGCAGCTCCCAAGACTGGACTAGCGGGAGCTCCTACAATGAGCAGTTCTTC
15 | TRBJ2-7 | TRBD2 | TRBV28 | . | CASSLTSGRSYEQYF | TGTGCCAGCAGCCTCACTAGCGGTCGTTCCTACGAGCAGTACTTC
13 | TRBJ2-7 | . | TRBV6-5 | . | CASSYSPRYEQYF | TGTGCCAGCAGTTACTCTCCCAGGTACGAGCAGTACTTC
12 | TRBJ2-7 | TRBD1 | TRBV10-3 | once | CAISTGGDEQYF | TGTGCCATCAGTACAGGGGGCGACGAGCAGTACTTC
12 | TRBJ1-1 | TRBD1 | TRBV27 | . | CATKQGATEAFF | TGTGCCACCAAACAGGGGGCAACTGAAGCTTTCTTT
14 | TRBJ2-7 | . | TRBV5-6 | . | CASTQRGFPYEQYF | TGTGCCAGCACCCAACGAGGGTTCCCCTACGAGCAGTACTTC
13 | TRBJ1-2 | TRBD1 | TRBV4-2 | . | CASSPSEGAGYTF | TGTGCCAGCAGCCCTTCGGAGGGGGCCGGCTACACCTTC
13 | TRBJ1-2 | TRBD1 | TRBV4-1 | . | CASSRTGADGYTF | TGCGCCAGCAGCCGCACAGGGGCTGACGGCTACACCTTC
14 | TRBJ2-4 | . | TRBV30 | . | CAWSGGGPGDIQYF | TGTGCCTGGAGTGGAGGAGGTCCAGGGGACATTCAGTACTTC
17 | TRBJ1-5 | . | TRBV18 | . | CASSPPGLRPSDQPQHF | TGTGCCAGCTCACCACCCGGACTGCGGCCCTCCGATCAGCCCCAGCATTTT